Listed below are T cell receptor beta chains from one sample, sequenced in a study of blood T cell repertoires in COVID-19. Profiled with immunoSEQ multiplex PCR; TCRdb holds only in-frame clones, not every one. The table has fewer than 200,000 clones, approximately 73% seen once. Sequenced input: peripheral blood. The source of these receptors is an elderly woman with acute or convalescent COVID-19. Both conserved end residues are part of each CDR3. D genes are given only for firm matches. A clone size is listed for some rows: how often the clone was seen (once, few, many), or a class if it is expanded.

cdr3_nt	cdr3_aa	j_call	clone_size	d_call	cdr3_length	v_call
TGTGCCAGCAGCCTGGACAGTCGGAACACCGGGGAGCTGTTTTTT	CASSLDSRNTGELFF	TRBJ2-2	NA	NA	15	TRBV11-1
TGTGCCAGCTCACCACAGGAGACTAGCGGGAGTATTTACAATGAGCAGTTCTTC	CASSPQETSGSIYNEQFF	TRBJ2-1	NA	TRBD2	18	TRBV18
TGCGCCAGCTCCCTCGGGGAGCGGGAGGTAGATACGCAGTATTTT	CASSLGEREVDTQYF	TRBJ2-3	NA	TRBD2	15	TRBV5-1
TGTGCCAGCAGGGGGACTGGAGAGACCCAGTACTTC	CASRGTGETQYF	TRBJ2-5	NA	NA	12	TRBV6-5
TGTGCCAGCAGCCATCTTCCAAGACTAGCGGGAGGCACCGGGGAGCTGTTTTTT	CASSHLPRLAGGTGELFF	TRBJ2-2	few	TRBD2	18	TRBV14
TGTGCCAGCAGTGAACGGGGTAGTGGATCACCCCTCCACTTT	CASSERGSGSPLHF	TRBJ1-6	NA	NA	14	TRBV2
TGTGCCAGCAGCTTAAGCGGGACTAGCACCTACAATGAGCAGTTCTTC	CASSLSGTSTYNEQFF	TRBJ2-1	NA	TRBD2	16	TRBV7-3
TGTGCCAGCTCACCCAAAGACAGGAACACTGAAGCTTTCTTT	CASSPKDRNTEAFF	TRBJ1-1	few	NA	14	TRBV18
TGTGCCAGCAGCCCTGGGACTAGCGGGCAAATGGGAAATGAGCAGTTCTTC	CASSPGTSGQMGNEQFF	TRBJ2-1	NA	TRBD2	17	TRBV7-8
TGTGCCAGCAGCCAAGAGGCAGTCCCCCAATCTGGAAACACCATATATTTT	CASSQEAVPQSGNTIYF	TRBJ1-3	NA	NA	17	TRBV4-2
TGTGCCAGTAGCCCGGGACAGGGCAGGGTTGAAAAACTGTTTTTT	CASSPGQGRVEKLFF	TRBJ1-4	NA	TRBD1	15	TRBV19
TGTGTGTCAGGGGAATCGACTGAAGCTTTCTTT	CVSGESTEAFF	TRBJ1-1	NA	NA	11	TRBV7-8
TGTGCCAGCAGCCACGACAGGGGGCAAGGCTACACCTTC	CASSHDRGQGYTF	TRBJ1-2	NA	TRBD1	13	TRBV9
TGTGCCAGCAGCTTTCTGCCTAGGGACAACGAGCAGTACTTC	CASSFLPRDNEQYF	TRBJ2-7	NA	NA	14	TRBV11-2
TGTGCCAGCAGCTTAACAGACTCCTACGAGCAGTACTTC	CASSLTDSYEQYF	TRBJ2-7	NA	NA	13	TRBV11-3
TGTGCCACCCAGGCGGGGGGGGAAAAACTGTTTTTT	CATQAGGEKLFF	TRBJ1-4	NA	NA	12	TRBV19
TGTGCCAGCAGCTTAGAGTACGCGGGGAACACTGAAGCTTTCTTT	CASSLEYAGNTEAFF	TRBJ1-1	NA	NA	15	TRBV7-2
TGTGCCAGCAGCTTAGATCCGGGGGAGAGGTCACCCCTCCACTTT	CASSLDPGERSPLHF	TRBJ1-6	few	NA	15	TRBV11-2
TGTGCCAGCAGCCGGGTGTTGTTTCTGAATGAGCAGTTCTTC	CASSRVLFLNEQFF	TRBJ2-1	NA	NA	14	TRBV7-9
TGTGCCAGCAGACTACTAGTGAGCGGACGGGGAAACACCATATATTTT	CASRLLVSGRGNTIYF	TRBJ1-3	NA	NA	16	TRBV21-1
TGTGCCAGCAGCTTAGCGAGGCGGGGGGGCGGCACAGATACGCAGTATTTT	CASSLARRGGGTDTQYF	TRBJ2-3	NA	TRBD2	17	TRBV7-2
TGCGCCAGCAGGCCCGGACAGGGTGGCGGCTACACCTTC	CASRPGQGGGYTF	TRBJ1-2	NA	TRBD1	13	TRBV5-1
TGTGCCACAACCCAGGGGAACACCGGGGAGCTGTTTTTT	CATTQGNTGELFF	TRBJ2-2	NA	NA	13	TRBV19
TGTGCCAGCAGTACTAGGACTAGCGGGAGAGGTGAGCAGTTCTTC	CASSTRTSGRGEQFF	TRBJ2-1	NA	TRBD2	15	TRBV27
TGTGCCAGCAGCCAAGGGACAGGTTCAAATGAAAAACTGTTTTTT	CASSQGTGSNEKLFF	TRBJ1-4	NA	TRBD1	15	TRBV4-2